This entry describes one TCR beta chain. Authors' methods: For nucleated cells, counts were estimated from reference gene primer amplification. The table came from immunoSEQ multiplex PCR; TCRdb's copy has only in-frame clones and leaves some out. V and J calls and clone size follow that table, whereas D and trimming were derived from the DNA. The sample consists of approximately 100,000 clones, nearly 90% of them appearing once. This specimen belongs to a study of blood T cell repertoires in COVID-19. Study as a whole: Some COVID-19 samples were acute and others convalescent; all came from the United States, Italy and Spain. T cells, B-cell-depleted T cells, or PBMCs provided the cDNA or gDNA that served as material.

Looked up from germline, CDR1 is SGHAT and CDR2 is FQNNGV. This CDR3 is 12 amino acids long. Trimming cost V 6 bases and J 4 bases; bases outside gene matches: 3. The sequenced sample consisted of peripheral blood. This TCR derives from a woman aged 80 or over with active COVID-19. This chain joins TRBV11-2 and TRBJ2-7, with TRBD2 identical over 7 bases. CDR3 sequence reads: CASSPRGYEQYF. Written as DNA, the CDR3 is TGTGCCAGCAGTCCGCGGGGGTACGAGCAGTACTTC. The full variable domain, completed using reference TRBV11-2 and TRBJ2-7, is EAGVAQSPRYKIIEKRQSVAFWCNPISGHATLYWYQQILGQGPKLLIQFQNNGVVDDSQLPKDRFSAERLKGVDSTLKIQPAKLEDSAVYLCASSPRGYEQYFGPGTRLTVT.